This T cell receptor beta chain stems from a study of T cell responses to AZD1222 COVID-19 vaccine. General study findings and limits: Reportedly, nearly half the spike-specific TCRs target unmutated variant regions.

On this clone: Its antigen is not identified.

TCRdb's table, derived via immunoSEQ multiplex PCR, lists solely in-frame clones and lacks some. The sample has 95,000 to 150,000 clones, roughly 90% seen once. Germline values: CDR1 MNHEY, CDR2 SVGEGT. CDR3 size: 18 residues. Deletions cut 0 bases from V and 5 bases from J, with 20 bases between. The TCR sequence derives from an adult who received the AZD1222 COVID-19 vaccine. The sample was peripheral blood, taken 28 days after the second AZD1222 dose. The chain links TRBV6-2 or TRBV6-3 to TRBJ1-5; tentative D call: TRBD1 (5 bases). This CDR3 is CASSYSTVSRQPYQPQHF. The CDR3 DNA follows: TGTGCCAGCAGTTACTCGACGGTGTCAAGACAGCCCTATCAGCCCCAGCATTTT.